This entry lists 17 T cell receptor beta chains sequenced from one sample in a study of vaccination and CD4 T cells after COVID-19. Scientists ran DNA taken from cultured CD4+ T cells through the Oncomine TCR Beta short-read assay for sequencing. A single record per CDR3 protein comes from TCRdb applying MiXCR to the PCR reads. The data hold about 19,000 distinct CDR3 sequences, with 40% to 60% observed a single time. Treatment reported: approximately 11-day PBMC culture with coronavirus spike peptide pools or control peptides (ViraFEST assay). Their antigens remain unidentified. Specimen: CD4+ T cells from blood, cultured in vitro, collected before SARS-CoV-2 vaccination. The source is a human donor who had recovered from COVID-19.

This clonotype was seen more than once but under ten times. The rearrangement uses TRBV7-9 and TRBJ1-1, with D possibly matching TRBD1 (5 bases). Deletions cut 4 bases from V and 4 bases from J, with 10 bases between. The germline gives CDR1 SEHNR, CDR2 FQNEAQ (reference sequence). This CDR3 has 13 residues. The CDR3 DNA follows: TGTGCCAGCAGCTCCAGGGTGGGCACTGAAGCTTTCTTT. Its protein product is CASSSRVGTEAFF.

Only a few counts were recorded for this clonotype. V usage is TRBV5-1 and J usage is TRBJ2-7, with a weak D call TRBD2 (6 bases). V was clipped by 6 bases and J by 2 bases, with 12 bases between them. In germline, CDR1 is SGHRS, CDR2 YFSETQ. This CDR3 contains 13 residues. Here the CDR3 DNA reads TGCGCCAGCACCGATGGGACTCCCTACGAGCAGTACTTC. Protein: CASTDGTPYEQYF.

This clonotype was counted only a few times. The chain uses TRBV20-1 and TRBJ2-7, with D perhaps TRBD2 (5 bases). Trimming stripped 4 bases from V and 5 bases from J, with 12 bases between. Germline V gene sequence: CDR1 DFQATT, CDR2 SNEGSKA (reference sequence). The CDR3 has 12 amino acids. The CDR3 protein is CSATGINNEQYF. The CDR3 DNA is TGCAGTGCTACCGGGATCAACAACGAGCAGTACTTC.

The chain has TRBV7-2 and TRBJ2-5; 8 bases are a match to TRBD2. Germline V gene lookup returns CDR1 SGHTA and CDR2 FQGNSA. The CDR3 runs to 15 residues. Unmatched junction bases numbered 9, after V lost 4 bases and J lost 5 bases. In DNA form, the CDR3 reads TGTGCCAGCAGCTCCCCCTTAGCGGGACGGGAGACCCAGTACTTC. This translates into CASSSPLAGRETQYF.

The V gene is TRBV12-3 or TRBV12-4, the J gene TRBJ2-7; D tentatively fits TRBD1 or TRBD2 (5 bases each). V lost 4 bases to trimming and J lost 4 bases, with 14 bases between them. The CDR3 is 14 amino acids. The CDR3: CASSSVGTVYEQYF. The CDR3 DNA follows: TGTGCCAGCAGTTCCGTCGGGACGGTGTACGAGCAGTACTTC.

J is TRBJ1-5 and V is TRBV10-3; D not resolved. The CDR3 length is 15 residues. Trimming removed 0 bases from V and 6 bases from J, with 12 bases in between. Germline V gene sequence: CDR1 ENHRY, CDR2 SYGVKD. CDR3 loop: CAISESEFGGQPQHF. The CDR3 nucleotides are TGTGCCATCAGTGAGTCGGAATTTGGAGGTCAGCCCCAGCATTTT.

CDR3 coding DNA: TGTGCCAGCAGGGGAGATGGCTACACCTTC. This translates into CASRGDGYTF. The V gene is TRBV6-1, the J gene TRBJ1-2; no clear D. V lost 6 bases and J lost 6, with 5 bases in between. Germline CDR1 MNHNS, CDR2 SASEGT. This CDR3 has 10 amino acids.

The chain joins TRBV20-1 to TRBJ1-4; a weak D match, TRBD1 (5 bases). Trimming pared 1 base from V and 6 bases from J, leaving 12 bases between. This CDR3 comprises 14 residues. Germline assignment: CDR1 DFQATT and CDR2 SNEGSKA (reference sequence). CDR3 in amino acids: CSARGRGQDEKLFF. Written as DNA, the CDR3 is TGCAGTGCTAGAGGGAGGGGTCAGGATGAAAAACTGTTTTTT.

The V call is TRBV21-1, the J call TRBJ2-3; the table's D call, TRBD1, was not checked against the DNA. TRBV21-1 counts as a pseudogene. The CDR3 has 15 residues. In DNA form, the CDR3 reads TGTGCCAGCAGCGAAACAGGGGGGTCCACAGATACGCAGTATTTT. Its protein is CASSETGGSTDTQYF.

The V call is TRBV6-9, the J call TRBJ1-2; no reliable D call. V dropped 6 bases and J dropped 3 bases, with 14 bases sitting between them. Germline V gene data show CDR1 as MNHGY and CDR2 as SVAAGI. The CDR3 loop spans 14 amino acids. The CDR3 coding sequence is TGTGCCAGCAGAAGTGGCAGGTGCGACTATGGCTACACCTTC. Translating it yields CASRSGRCDYGYTF.

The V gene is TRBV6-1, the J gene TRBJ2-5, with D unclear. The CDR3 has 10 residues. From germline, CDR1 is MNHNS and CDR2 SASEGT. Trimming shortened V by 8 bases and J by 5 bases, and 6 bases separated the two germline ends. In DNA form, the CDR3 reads TGTGCCAGCGGAGAGGAGACCCAGTACTTC. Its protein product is CASGEETQYF.

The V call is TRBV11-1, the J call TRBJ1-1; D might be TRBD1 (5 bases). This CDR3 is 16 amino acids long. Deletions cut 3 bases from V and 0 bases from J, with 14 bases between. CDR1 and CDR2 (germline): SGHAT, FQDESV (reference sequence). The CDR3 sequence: CASSLGQDIMNTEAFF. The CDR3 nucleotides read TGTGCCAGCAGCTTGGGGCAGGACATCATGAACACTGAAGCTTTCTTT.

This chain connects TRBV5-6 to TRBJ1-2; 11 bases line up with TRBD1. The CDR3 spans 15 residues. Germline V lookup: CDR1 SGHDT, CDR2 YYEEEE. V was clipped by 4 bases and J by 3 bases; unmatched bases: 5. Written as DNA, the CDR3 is TGTGCCAGCAGCCCACGGGACAGGGGGTACTATGGCTACACCTTC. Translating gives CASSPRDRGYYGYTF.

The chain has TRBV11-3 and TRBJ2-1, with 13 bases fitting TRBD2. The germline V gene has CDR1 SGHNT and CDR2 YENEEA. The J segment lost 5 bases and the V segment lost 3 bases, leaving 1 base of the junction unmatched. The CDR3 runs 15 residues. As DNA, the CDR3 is TGTGCCAGCAGCTTGGGGACTAGCGGGAACAATGAGCAGTTCTTC. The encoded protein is CASSLGTSGNNEQFF.

The CDR3 protein is CASRRTGGETQYF. CDR3 in DNA: TGTGCCAGCAGACGGACAGGGGGCGAGACCCAGTACTTC. The chain couples TRBV12-3 or TRBV12-4 to TRBJ2-5, with 11 bases aligning to TRBD1. Losses at the gene ends were 6 bases for V and 5 bases for J; bases not matched to a gene: 2. This CDR3 contains 13 residues.

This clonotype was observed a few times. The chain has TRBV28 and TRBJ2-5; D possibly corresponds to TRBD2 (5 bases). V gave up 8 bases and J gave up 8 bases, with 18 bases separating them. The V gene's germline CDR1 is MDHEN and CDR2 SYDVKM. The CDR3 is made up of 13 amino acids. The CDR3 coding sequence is TGTGCCAGCTGTAGGCCCGCGGGCGCCACCCAGTACTTC. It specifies CASCRPAGATQYF.

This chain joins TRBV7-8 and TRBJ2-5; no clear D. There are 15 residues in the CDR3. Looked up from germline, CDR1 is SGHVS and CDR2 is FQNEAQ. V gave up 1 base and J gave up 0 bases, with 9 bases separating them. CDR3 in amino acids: CASSLEFAYQETQYF. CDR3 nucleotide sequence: TGTGCCAGCAGCTTAGAGTTCGCGTACCAAGAGACCCAGTACTTC.